The rows below give T cell receptor beta chains drawn from one sample of a study of blood T cell repertoires in COVID-19. Produced via immunoSEQ multiplex PCR; TCRdb's table is partial and in-frame only. The sample carries approximately 260,000 clones, approximately 85% recorded once. The sequencing input was peripheral blood. Receptors originate from a woman in her seventies with acute or convalescent COVID-19. CDR3s include the opening cysteine and the closing phenylalanine or tryptophan. Each record gives: D gene, V gene, CDR3 protein. D genes are given only for firm matches.

d_call: -
v_call: TRBV11-2
cdr3_aa: CASSLGRSGMGETQYF

d_call: TRBD2
v_call: TRBV9
cdr3_aa: CASSGAGGREQYF

d_call: -
v_call: TRBV7-2
cdr3_aa: CASSSHRLGRDSPLHF

d_call: TRBD1
v_call: TRBV29-1
cdr3_aa: CSVGDRGAFF

d_call: -
v_call: TRBV3-1/TRBV3-2
cdr3_aa: CASSQGRYEQFF

d_call: -
v_call: TRBV7-7
cdr3_aa: CASSPGNTGELFF

d_call: -
v_call: TRBV10-2
cdr3_aa: CASSPNRNIQYF

d_call: -
v_call: TRBV27
cdr3_aa: CASSPLRTHNSPLHF

d_call: TRBD1
v_call: TRBV5-4
cdr3_aa: CASSGGRDRDLNTEAFF

d_call: -
v_call: TRBV5-6
cdr3_aa: CASSSQGGGYTF

d_call: -
v_call: TRBV19
cdr3_aa: CASSVSSGTGELFF

d_call: -
v_call: TRBV19
cdr3_aa: CASLGQSATNEKLFF

d_call: -
v_call: TRBV30
cdr3_aa: CAHTRSGNTIYF

d_call: -
v_call: TRBV5-4
cdr3_aa: CASSFRTSRQFF

d_call: TRBD2
v_call: TRBV25-1
cdr3_aa: CASSPTEGLAGSETQYF

d_call: -
v_call: TRBV5-6
cdr3_aa: CASSPGSSYEQYF

d_call: TRBD1
v_call: TRBV6-6
cdr3_aa: CASSPRTGANQPQHF

d_call: TRBD1
v_call: TRBV4-2
cdr3_aa: CASSQVTGAGNTIYF

d_call: -
v_call: TRBV6-5
cdr3_aa: CASRAGGSNQPQHF

d_call: TRBD2
v_call: TRBV29-1
cdr3_aa: CSVASGGGNEQFF

d_call: -
v_call: TRBV10-3
cdr3_aa: CAISESRQSSPLHF

d_call: -
v_call: TRBV5-1
cdr3_aa: CASSLGSAGNTIYF

d_call: TRBD1
v_call: TRBV3-1/TRBV3-2
cdr3_aa: CASSQLQGASEAFF

d_call: -
v_call: TRBV18
cdr3_aa: CASTGGSGLTEAFF

d_call: -
v_call: TRBV25-1
cdr3_aa: CASSWRSAETQYF

d_call: -
v_call: TRBV6-2/TRBV6-3
cdr3_aa: CASSYLYRDGYTF

d_call: -
v_call: TRBV3-1/TRBV3-2
cdr3_aa: CASSQGALQETQYF

d_call: -
v_call: TRBV7-8
cdr3_aa: CASSLVGAGYTF

d_call: -
v_call: TRBV7-8
cdr3_aa: CASSPTGAGNTIYF

d_call: -
v_call: TRBV6-5
cdr3_aa: CATNTVTYEQYF

d_call: -
v_call: TRBV3-1/TRBV3-2
cdr3_aa: CASSQVRQGGRGYTF

d_call: -
v_call: TRBV3-1/TRBV3-2
cdr3_aa: CASQGSLEAFF

d_call: -
v_call: TRBV12-3/TRBV12-4
cdr3_aa: CASSRGGRAEQYF

d_call: -
v_call: TRBV18
cdr3_aa: CASSPQADQPQHF

d_call: -
v_call: TRBV20-1
cdr3_aa: CSASYPNQPQHF

d_call: -
v_call: TRBV2
cdr3_aa: CASKGAVSSYEQYF

d_call: -
v_call: TRBV7-2
cdr3_aa: CASSPWGGTGSGNTIYF

d_call: -
v_call: TRBV24-1
cdr3_aa: CATSDGQYGYTF

d_call: -
v_call: TRBV3-1/TRBV3-2
cdr3_aa: CASSHLRETQYF

d_call: TRBD1
v_call: TRBV7-9
cdr3_aa: CASIGTGGWETQYF

d_call: -
v_call: TRBV25-1
cdr3_aa: CASSPYEPGDPLNSPLHF

d_call: -
v_call: TRBV15
cdr3_aa: CATSPGADTQYF

d_call: TRBD2
v_call: TRBV2
cdr3_aa: CASSGLAGGSQYF

d_call: -
v_call: TRBV27
cdr3_aa: CASSLFPGEFYGYTF

d_call: -
v_call: TRBV7-9
cdr3_aa: CASKRRGSETQYF

d_call: TRBD1
v_call: TRBV27
cdr3_aa: CASGGGRGNTEAFF

d_call: -
v_call: TRBV11-3
cdr3_aa: CASSLEANTEAFF

d_call: TRBD1
v_call: TRBV7-2
cdr3_aa: CASSLSGQVAGELFF

d_call: -
v_call: TRBV10-3
cdr3_aa: CAISVSRGVRQYF

d_call: TRBD1
v_call: TRBV19
cdr3_aa: CASSIGTGGRNTEAFF

d_call: -
v_call: TRBV18
cdr3_aa: CASSPGHMTDTQYF

d_call: TRBD1
v_call: TRBV5-8
cdr3_aa: CASTEITGAIVLADTQYF

d_call: TRBD2
v_call: TRBV2
cdr3_aa: CASKGRLAGGYEQYF

d_call: -
v_call: TRBV30
cdr3_aa: CALRKGHSYPSGELFF

d_call: TRBD2
v_call: TRBV2
cdr3_aa: CASNRAGGSSYNEQFF

d_call: -
v_call: TRBV15
cdr3_aa: CATSRGEGQPQHF

d_call: TRBD1
v_call: TRBV29-1
cdr3_aa: CSVGGTGADSNQPQHF

d_call: TRBD1
v_call: TRBV3-1/TRBV3-2
cdr3_aa: CASSPPGQGLGYTF